The subject of this entry is one T cell receptor (beta chain). This sample stems from a study of blood T cell repertoires in COVID-19. For the study at large: COVID-19 samples from acute and convalescent phases originated in the United States, Italy and Spain. T cells, B-cell-depleted T cells, or PBMCs supplied cDNA or gDNA.

Germline loops: CDR1 ENHRY, CDR2 SYGVKD. CDR3 length: 17 amino acids. The ends lost 6 bases at V and 6 bases at J; junction bases unmatched: 17. Under the authors' procedure: Quantification of nucleated cells was approximated via reference gene primer amplification. Only in-frame clones appear in the TCRdb table, and some are missing; sequencing was by immunoSEQ multiplex PCR. That table furnishes V, J and clone size, whereas the DNA furnished D and trimming. This sample yields about 47,000 clones, of which under 85% are seen a single time; nearly 7.5% belongs to the top ten. This clonotype originated in a man aged 60 to 75 with active COVID-19. The J gene is TRBJ2-3, the V gene TRBV10-3; 8 bases are a match to TRBD1. The sequencing input was peripheral blood. This CDR3 is CAIRKTTGGVDSDTQYF. The CDR3, as DNA: TGTGCCATCAGGAAGACCACAGGGGGAGTTGACTCGGATACGCAGTATTTT.